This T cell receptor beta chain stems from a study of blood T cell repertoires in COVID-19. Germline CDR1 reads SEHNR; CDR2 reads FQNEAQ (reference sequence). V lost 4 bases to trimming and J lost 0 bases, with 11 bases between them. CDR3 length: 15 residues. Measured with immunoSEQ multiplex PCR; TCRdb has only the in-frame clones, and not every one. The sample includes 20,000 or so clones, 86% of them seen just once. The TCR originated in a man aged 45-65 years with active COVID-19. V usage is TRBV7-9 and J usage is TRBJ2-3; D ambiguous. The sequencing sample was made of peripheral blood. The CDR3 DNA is TGTGCCAGCAGCTCTTACAGCACTAGCACAGATACGCAGTATTTT. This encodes CASSSYSTSTDTQYF.